This T cell receptor (beta chain) originates from a study of blood T cells in healthy people across ages. Study conclusions and caveats: A strong correlation was found between TCR beta diversity and the percentage of naive T cells.

The V gene's germline CDR1 is KGHSH and CDR2 LQKENI. The CDR3 contains 13 residues. Trimming left V 5 bases short and J 3 bases short, with 10 bases between. PCR was performed a second time for about 7 to 11 cycles using a sample-barcoded 5' primer and a J-beta primer mix. TCRdb redid the calling of the 5' RACE reads with MiXCR, one entry per CDR3 protein. The table lists approximately 700,000 distinct CDR3 sequences, about a third of them singletons. Of note for this clonotype: What it binds is not known.

The chain has TRBV18 and TRBJ1-1; D is ambiguous. The receptor was derived from an elderly woman in good health. The source material was blood. The CDR3 spells CASSSQVDTEAFF. CDR3 nucleotides: TGTGCCAGCTCATCGCAGGTGGACACTGAAGCTTTCTTT.